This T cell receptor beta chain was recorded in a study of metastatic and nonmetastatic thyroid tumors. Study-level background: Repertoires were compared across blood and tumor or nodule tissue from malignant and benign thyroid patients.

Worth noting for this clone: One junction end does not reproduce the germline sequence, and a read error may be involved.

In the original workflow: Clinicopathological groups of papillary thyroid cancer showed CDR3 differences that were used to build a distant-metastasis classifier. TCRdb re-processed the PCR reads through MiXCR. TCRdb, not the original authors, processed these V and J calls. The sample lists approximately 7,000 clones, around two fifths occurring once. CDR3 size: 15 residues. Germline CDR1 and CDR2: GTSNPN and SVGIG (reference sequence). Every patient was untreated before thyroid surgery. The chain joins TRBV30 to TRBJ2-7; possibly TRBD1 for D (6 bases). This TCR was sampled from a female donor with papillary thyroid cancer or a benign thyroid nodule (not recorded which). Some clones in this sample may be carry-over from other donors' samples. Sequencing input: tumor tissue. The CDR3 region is CAWYNFSGTNYEQYF. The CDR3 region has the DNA TGCGCCTGGTACAATTTCTCCGGGACAAACTACGAGCAGTACTTC. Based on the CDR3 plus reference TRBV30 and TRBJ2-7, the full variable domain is SQTIHQWPATLVQPVGSPLSLECTVEGTSNPNLYWYRQAAGRGLQLLFYSVGIGQISSEVPQNLSASRPQDRQFILSSKKLLLSDSGFYLCAWYNFSGTNYEQYFGPGTRLTVT.